This TCR beta chain appears in the sequencing data of a study of blood T cells in healthy people across ages (dated by TCRdb to about 2015). Some background on the complete study: In model experiments, template switching captured roughly one uniquely barcoded TCR beta cDNA molecule for every two T cells. Using deep sequencing normalized with unique cDNA molecular identifiers, the study measured how TCR beta repertoire diversity changes with age. The donors were split into four age groups: young (average 16 years), middle-aged (39), aged (around 67) and long-lived (about 82). To avoid experimental bias, donors of different ages were spread randomly across the sequencing lanes. Using the same blood draw, the study looked at two additional independent replicas of 1 million unique cDNA reads for two donors, one aged 18 to 29 and the other aged 80 or older. Results and caveats for the whole study, not just this receptor: The percentage of naive T cells measured by flow cytometry correlated strongly with observed TCR beta diversity. Observed TCR beta diversity per million T cells fell roughly linearly with age, and a significant reduction was already apparent by age roughly 40. Bulk unsorted PBMC profiling prevented conclusive comparison of naive and antigen-experienced compartments. Because the CMV infection status of the donors was unknown, age-related changes in expanded clonotypes may potentially have been confounded. Estimates of total diversity based on one million sequenced T cells were regarded as lower bounds and as underestimates. The long-lived group showed more naive CD4+ T cells, fewer expanded clones and increased TCR diversity than the aged group, suggesting age selection.

Systemically healthy Caucasian individuals from Russia, approximately 39 in total and aged roughly 6 to 100 years, were included as donors. About 9.8 milliliters of peripheral blood were drawn from each donor into EDTA-treated Vacutainer tubes. Ficoll-Paque density-gradient centrifugation was used to isolate PBMCs, with at least 7 million per sample. Total RNA, at least 6 micrograms per sample, was extracted from PBMCs with Trizol reagent. The percentages of naive CD45RAhigh/CD27high T cells were determined by flow cytometry on a PBMC aliquot from every donor. About this clonotype itself: Its antigen is unknown. No qualities accompany the bases; no much larger clone lies one base away.

Its CDR3 holds 15 amino acids, cysteine through phenylalanine. Here the CDR3 DNA is all that survives: 45 bases in frame from base 1. Taken from the germline V gene, the CDR1 and CDR2 loops are SNHLY and FYNNEI. The germline ends are 20 bases apart after V is trimmed by 8 bases and J by 6 bases. Library generation was performed with 5' RACE. The instrument given in TCRdb is Illumina HiSeq 2500. A second roughly 6 to 12 cycle PCR used a sample-barcoded 5' primer and a J-beta primer mix. A template-switch 5' adaptor carrying 12 random nucleotides introduced a unique molecular identifier onto each TCR beta cDNA molecule. Each sample yielded at least 2.5 million CDR3-containing paired-end reads. First-strand cDNA was synthesized from all RNA with the Mint cDNA synthesis kit, primed by a TRBC-specific oligonucleotide. After uracil-DNA glycosylase treatment, a first 18-cycle PCR used universal primers M1SS and BC2_uni_R on all cDNA. Per the source publication's procedure: Each sample was normalized by randomly selecting 1 million high-quality reads, each carrying a distinct molecular identifier. Instead of being binned into consensus sequences, reads with shared molecular identifiers were discarded. MiTCR, with a Q25 quality threshold and the strictest error-elimination algorithm, was used for CDR3 identification, clonotype clustering and error correction. A nonparametric unseen species model with Euler transformation was used to estimate lower-bound total TCR beta diversity. TCRdb handled the public reads itself, with Q25 trimming in fastp and clone calling in MiXCR, and kept productive beta chains. Each entry merges the rows of one CDR3 protein and shows their most common DNA and genes. Clone size and V and J calls follow TCRdb, not the original study. This sample lists about 1,500,000 distinct CDR3 sequences; approximately 38% were detected once. The ten largest clones add up to 7.9% of the sample.

This TCR came from a young woman in good health. Sequenced: blood. The chain is made from TRBV2 and TRBJ1-5; matching of 6 bases hints at TRBD1 as the D gene. Here is the DNA: TGTGCCAGCCGGGACGCTTACAGGGAGACTCAGCCCCAGCATTTT. Translated, this is CASRDAYRETQPQHF.